The sequence of this TCR beta chain was determined in a study of cytomegalovirus exposure and HLA in healthy donors. Study information: The study's early data release held about 85 million unique TCRs from HLA-typed donors. Roughly 80% of 350 to 400 genotyped donors fell in the Caucasian-associated ancestry cluster. General observations from the study: A later analysis linked a missense DCLRE1C variant to TCR beta V- and J-gene trimming. In an earlier analysis, most TCR beta V segments were productive about 90% or about 30% of the time.

The junction had 5 bases not matched to a gene; V was cut back by 4 bases and J by 9 bases. The germline V gene has CDR1 MNHNY and CDR2 SVGAGI (reference sequence). This CDR3 is 13 amino acids long. Amplification used 60 Vbeta primers and 13 Jbeta primers. TCRdb's copy holds only in-frame clones and misses some; the assay was immunoSEQ multiplex PCR. The sample shows about 88,000 clones, approximately 90% of them seen only once. Worth noting for this clone: Its cognate antigen is unknown.

The sample comprised PBMCs. The TCR originated in a young man in good health and CMV-seronegative. The chain uses TRBV6-6 and TRBJ2-1; 8 bases map to TRBD2. The CDR3 bases are TGTGCCAGCAGTTCAGCGGGAGAGGTTGAGCAGTTCTTC. Amino acids: CASSSAGEVEQFF.